One and the same sample provided the 9 T cell receptor beta chains below, sequenced in a study of cytomegalovirus exposure and HLA in healthy donors (dated by TCRdb to about 2017). The library came from the immunoSEQ multiplex PCR assay. For the multiplex PCR, a mixture combining 60 forward primers for TCR Vbeta segments and 13 reverse primers for TCR Jbeta segments was used. Drawn from immuneACCESS, this table holds only the in-frame rearrangements with V and J called that TCRdb kept. Clones are partly lost; checked studies trace under half to an unresolved V gene and leave the rest unexplained. The sample table records roughly 130,000 clones; about four fifths of these occur just once. The ten biggest clones cover 4.5% to 5.5% of the sample. Sequencing was carried out using PBMCs. These receptors all come from a man under 40 in good health and CMV-seronegative.

The chain links TRBV6-5 to TRBJ1-3; TRBD1 matches at 8 bases. CDR1 is MNHEY and CDR2 is SVGAGI in the germline V gene. After removal of 2 bases from V and 0 bases from J, the junction contained 0 bases not matched to a gene. The CDR3 extends over 15 amino acids. CDR3 region: CASSYDRGSGNTIYF. The CDR3, as DNA: TGTGCCAGCAGTTACGACAGGGGCTCTGGAAACACCATATATTTT.

This chain joins TRBV19 and TRBJ2-7; tentative D call: TRBD2 (5 bases). There are 13 residues in the CDR3. Germline CDR1 and CDR2: LNHDA and SQIVND (reference sequence). Trimming left V 7 bases short and J 2 bases short, with 12 bases between. The CDR3 bases are TGTGCCAGTAACGTCGGGATGCCCTACGAGCAGTACTTC. Translation: CASNVGMPYEQYF.

The chain joins TRBV5-4 to TRBJ2-1; 9 bases agree with TRBD2. V lost 7 bases to trimming and J lost 5 bases; unmatched junction nucleotides: 13. The CDR3 runs to 16 residues. Germline loops: CDR1 SGHNT, CDR2 YYREEE (reference sequence). CDR3 sequence (DNA): TGTGCCAGCCCCTTGGGTGCTAGCGGGGTAAACAATGAGCAGTTCTTC. Translating gives CASPLGASGVNNEQFF. The full variable domain, completed using reference TRBV5-4 and TRBJ2-1, is ETGVTQSPTHLIKTRGQQVTLRCSSQSGHNTVSWYQQALGQGPQFIFQYYREEENGRGNFPPRFSGLQFPNYSSELNVNALELDDSALYLCASPLGASGVNNEQFFGPGTRLTVL.

The chain has TRBV18 and TRBJ2-3; D is unresolved. The CDR3 is 15 residues long. V lost 6 bases, J lost 2 bases, and 15 bases lay in between. Germline values: CDR1 KGHSH, CDR2 LQKENI. CDR3 loop: CASSLSTRITDTQYF. For the CDR3, the DNA is TGTGCCAGCTCTCTCAGTACCAGAATCACAGATACGCAGTATTTT.

The genes are TRBV29-1 and TRBJ1-1; TRBD1 might be the D (5 bases). The CDR3 length is 15 residues. The germline gives CDR1 SQVTM, CDR2 ANQGSEA. The V end was cut by 5 bases, the J end by 0 bases, with 16 bases between. The CDR3 nucleotides are TGCAGCGTTACGGGGGGTTGGGGGATGAACACTGAAGCTTTCTTT. This gives the protein CSVTGGWGMNTEAFF.

This chain joins TRBV7-9 and TRBJ2-2; D may be TRBD1 (6 bases). The germline V and J ends were trimmed by 5 bases and 0 bases, with 19 bases remaining between them. The CDR3 is 18 amino acids. Germline assignment: CDR1 SEHNR and CDR2 FQNEAQ (reference sequence). CDR3 amino acids: CASSQGPTGYSNTGELFF. The CDR3 coding sequence is TGTGCCAGCAGCCAAGGTCCTACAGGGTATTCGAACACCGGGGAGCTGTTTTTT.

CDR3 sequence reads: CASSRTTGGKIYNSPLHF. Written as DNA, the CDR3 is TGCGCCAGCAGTAGGACAACAGGGGGCAAAATTTATAATTCACCCCTCCACTTT. This sequence joins TRBV23-1 and TRBJ1-6, with 9 bases that match TRBD1. TRBV23-1 is given ORF status, its function remaining uncertain. The CDR3 covers 18 residues. With 5 bases clipped from V and 4 bases from J, the junction kept 12 bases outside the gene matches.

This clone came up a few times. The chain recombines TRBV9 with TRBJ2-3; D not certain. The V and J ends lost 0 bases and 1 base respectively, with 12 bases between them. Germline-derived CDR1 and CDR2 are SGDLS and YYNGEE. This CDR3 region has 16 residues. Written as DNA, the CDR3 is TGTGCCAGCAGCGTAGTGGCAGGCTTCCGCACAGATACGCAGTATTTT. Translated, it gives CASSVVAGFRTDTQYF. Supplemented by reference TRBV9 and TRBJ2-3, the full variable domain reads DSGVTQTPKHLITATGQRVTLRCSPRSGDLSVYWYQQSLDQGLQFLIQYYNGEERAKGNILERFSAQQFPDLHSELNLSSLELGDSALYFCASSVVAGFRTDTQYFGPGTRLTVL.

V is TRBV29-1 and J is TRBJ2-7, with TRBD1 matching 9 bases. From germline, CDR1 is SQVTM and CDR2 ANQGSEA. This CDR3 is built from 14 residues. Losses at the gene ends were 6 bases for V and 2 bases for J; bases not matched to a gene: 8. In DNA, the CDR3 is TGCAGCGTCGTATGGACAGGGGATCCCTACGAGCAGTACTTC. Protein product: CSVVWTGDPYEQYF.